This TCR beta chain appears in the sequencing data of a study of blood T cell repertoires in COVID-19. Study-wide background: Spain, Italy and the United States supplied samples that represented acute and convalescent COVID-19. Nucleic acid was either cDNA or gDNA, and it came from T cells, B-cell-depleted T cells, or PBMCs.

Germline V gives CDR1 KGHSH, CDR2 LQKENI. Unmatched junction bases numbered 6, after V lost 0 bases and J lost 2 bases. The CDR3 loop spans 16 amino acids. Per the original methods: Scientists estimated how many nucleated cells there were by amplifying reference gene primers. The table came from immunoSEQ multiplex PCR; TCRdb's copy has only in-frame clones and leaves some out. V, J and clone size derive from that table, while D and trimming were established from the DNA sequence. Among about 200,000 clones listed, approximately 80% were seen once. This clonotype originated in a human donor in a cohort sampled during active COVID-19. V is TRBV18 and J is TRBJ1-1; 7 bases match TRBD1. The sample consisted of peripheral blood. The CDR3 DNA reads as TGTGCCAGCTCACCACCGTTTGGACAGGTAAACACTGAAGCTTTCTTT. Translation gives CASSPPFGQVNTEAFF.